The source of this T cell receptor (beta chain) is a study of regulatory T cells in long-lasting Graves disease. Study summary: It was over 5 years of antithyroid drugs, with positive TSH receptor antibodies, that meant persistent Graves' disease.

The time point was: persistent/refractory GD, antithyroid drugs over 5 years with positive TRAb. Extracted RNA from PBMCs served as the source of the TCR library. Criteria from the American Thyroid Association guidelines were applied to diagnose Graves' disease. This clonotype appeared many times. Combining iRepertoire HTBI primers with Arm-PCR of CDR3 regions, the authors built TCR beta libraries. Each CDR3 protein is one row after TCRdb ran MiXCR on the multiplex PCR reads. This table has under 500,000 distinct CDR3 sequences, less than 25% appearing once. Sequences were derived from peripheral blood mononuclear cells (PBMCs), sampled when the disease was refractory, from a patient treated with antithyroid drugs. This clonotype originated in a female donor with Graves disease.

The CDR3 nucleotides are TGTGCCAGCAGTGCGACAGGGGGCGGTATTGGTGGGACCGGGGAGCTGTTTTTT. Its translation is CASSATGGGIGGTGELFF. This chain connects TRBV28 to TRBJ2-2; 10 nucleotides line up with TRBD1. The CDR3 has 18 residues. V shed 5 bases, J shed 5 bases, and the junction held 14 bases outside the gene matches. Germline V gene sequence: CDR1 MDHEN, CDR2 SYDVKM.